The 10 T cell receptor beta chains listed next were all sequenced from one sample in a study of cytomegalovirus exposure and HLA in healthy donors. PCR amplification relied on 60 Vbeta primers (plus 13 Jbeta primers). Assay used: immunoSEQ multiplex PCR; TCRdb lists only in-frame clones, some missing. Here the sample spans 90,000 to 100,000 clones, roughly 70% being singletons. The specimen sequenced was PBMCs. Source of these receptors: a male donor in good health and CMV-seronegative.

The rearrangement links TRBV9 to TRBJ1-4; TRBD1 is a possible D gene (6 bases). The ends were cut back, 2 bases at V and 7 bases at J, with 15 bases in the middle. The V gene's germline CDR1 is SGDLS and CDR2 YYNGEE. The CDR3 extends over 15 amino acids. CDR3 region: CASSVGQPIGEKLFF. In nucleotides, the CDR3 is TGTGCCAGCAGCGTCGGACAGCCTATTGGTGAAAAACTGTTTTTT.

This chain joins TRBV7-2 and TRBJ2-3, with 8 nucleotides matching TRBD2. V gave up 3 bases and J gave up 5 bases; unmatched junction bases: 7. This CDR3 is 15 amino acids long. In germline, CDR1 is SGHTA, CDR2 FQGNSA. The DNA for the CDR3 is TGTGCCAGCAGCTTTAGCGGGATAAAAGAAGATACGCAGTATTTT. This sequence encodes CASSFSGIKEDTQYF.

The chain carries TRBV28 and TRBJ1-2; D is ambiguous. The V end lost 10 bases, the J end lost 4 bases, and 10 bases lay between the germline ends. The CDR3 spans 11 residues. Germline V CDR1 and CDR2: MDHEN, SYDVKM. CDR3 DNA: TGTGCCACCCTGGAGTTCTATGGCTACACCTTC. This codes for CATLEFYGYTF.

As DNA, the CDR3 is TGTGCCAGCAGTCTACTCGGGACAGAGTCCTACGAGCAGTACTTC. This gives the protein CASSLLGTESYEQYF. The J gene is TRBJ2-7, the V gene TRBV5-6, with 7 bases aligning to TRBD1. The CDR3 runs to 15 residues. V shed 5 bases and J 1 base; nucleotides not matched to a gene: 9. CDR1 SGHDT and CDR2 YYEEEE come from the germline V gene.

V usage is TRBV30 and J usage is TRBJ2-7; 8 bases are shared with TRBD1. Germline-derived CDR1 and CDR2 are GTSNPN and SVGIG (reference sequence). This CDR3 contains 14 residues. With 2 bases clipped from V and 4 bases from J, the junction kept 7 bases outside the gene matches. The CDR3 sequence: CAWSPDRGRYEQYF. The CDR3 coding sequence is TGTGCCTGGAGTCCCGACAGGGGACGTTACGAGCAGTACTTC.

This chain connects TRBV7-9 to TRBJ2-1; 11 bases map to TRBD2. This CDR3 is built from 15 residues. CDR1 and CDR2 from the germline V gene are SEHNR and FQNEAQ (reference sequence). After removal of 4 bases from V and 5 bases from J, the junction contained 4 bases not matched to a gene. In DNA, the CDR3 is TGTGCCAGCAGCTCGGGACTAGCGGCACACAATGAGCAGTTCTTC. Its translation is CASSSGLAAHNEQFF.

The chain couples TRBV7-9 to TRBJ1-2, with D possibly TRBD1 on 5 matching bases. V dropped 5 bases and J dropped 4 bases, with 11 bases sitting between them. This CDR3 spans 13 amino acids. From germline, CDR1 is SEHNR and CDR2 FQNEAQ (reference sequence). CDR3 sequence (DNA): TGTGCCAGCAGCCCGGGACTAAGCTATGGCTACACCTTC. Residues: CASSPGLSYGYTF. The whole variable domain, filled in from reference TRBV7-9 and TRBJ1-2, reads DTGVSQNPRHKITKRGQNVTFRCDPISEHNRLYWYRQTLGQGPEFLTYFQNEAQLEKSRLLSDRFSAERPKGSFSTLEIQRTEQGDSAMYLCASSPGLSYGYTFGSGTRLTVV.

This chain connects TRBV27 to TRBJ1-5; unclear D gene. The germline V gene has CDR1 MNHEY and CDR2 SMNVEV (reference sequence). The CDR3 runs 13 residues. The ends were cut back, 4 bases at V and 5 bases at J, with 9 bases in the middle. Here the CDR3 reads CASSWQIDQPQHF. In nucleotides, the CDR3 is TGTGCCAGCAGTTGGCAGATCGATCAGCCCCAGCATTTT.

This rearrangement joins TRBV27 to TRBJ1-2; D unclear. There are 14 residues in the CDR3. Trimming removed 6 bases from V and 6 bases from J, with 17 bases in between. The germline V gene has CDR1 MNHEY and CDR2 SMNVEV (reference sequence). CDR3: CASRTTRGKDGYTF. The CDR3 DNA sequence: TGTGCCAGCAGAACGACAAGAGGGAAGGATGGCTACACCTTC.

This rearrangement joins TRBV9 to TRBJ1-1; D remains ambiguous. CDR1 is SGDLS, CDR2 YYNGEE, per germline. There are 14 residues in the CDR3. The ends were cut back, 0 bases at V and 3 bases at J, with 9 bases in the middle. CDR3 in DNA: TGTGCCAGCAGCGTAGGGGCCGGGGACACTGAAGCTTTCTTT. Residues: CASSVGAGDTEAFF.